This T cell receptor beta chain was identified during a study of T-cell reconstitution after alpha-beta-depleted transplantation in children. Findings of the study overall: There were some patients whose high TCRbeta diversity at day 60 came from surviving recipient T cells and thymic progenitors. Alpha-beta T cells present about two months after transplant were reported to originate from several hundred expanded graft clones. Newly produced T cells mostly accounted for T-cell counts and diversity one year post-transplant.

For TCRbeta, the library was prepared with unique molecular identifiers. MiXCR, run by TCRdb on the PCR reads, gives a single entry per CDR3 protein. The data show under 300,000 distinct CDR3 sequences, with 11% seen just once and around 24% held by the top ten. This CDR3 contains 15 residues. V lost 1 base and J 0 bases, leaving 9 bases between the germline ends. Germline V gene data show CDR1 as SGDLS and CDR2 as YYNGEE. This clonotype was observed many times. Its antigen is as yet unknown. V gene TRBV9 combines with J gene TRBJ2-3; TRBD1 or TRBD2 may be the D gene (5 bases each). This sequence originates from a male patient aged 2-15 years who had a stem cell transplant for chronic granulomatous disease, so the T cells may come from the graft donor. The sample here was peripheral blood, taken 180 days after TCRalphabeta/CD19-depleted stem cell transplant. Here the CDR3 reads CASSVSGASTDTQYF. As DNA, the CDR3 is TGTGCCAGCAGCGTATCCGGGGCGAGCACAGATACGCAGTATTTT.